This entry concerns a single TCR beta chain. Its antigen is still unknown. This sample was taken from a study of cytomegalovirus exposure and HLA in healthy donors. Study findings and constraints: Cytomegalovirus status, reportedly, was diagnosed with high specificity and sensitivity by the classifier. In a later analysis, an Asian-associated ancestry cluster reportedly showed fewer N-insertions than the approximately 610-donor mean. In an earlier analysis, in 587 donors, most V segments appeared productive either ~90% or ~30% of the time.

The PCR contained 60 Vbeta and 13 Jbeta primers. Sequencing used immunoSEQ multiplex PCR; TCRdb keeps in-frame clones, though not all of them. The data show over 130,000 clones, around 82% seen once. The CDR3 is 16 residues long. V lost 1 base to trimming and J lost 4 bases; unmatched junction nucleotides: 6. CDR1 and CDR2 (germline): SGHRS, YFSETQ. The chain combines TRBV5-1 with TRBJ2-3, with 10 bases fitting TRBD2. The TCR was taken from a middle-aged woman in good health and CMV-seropositive. The sample consisted of PBMCs. The CDR3 region is CASSLPGTSEPDTQYF. The DNA for the CDR3 is TGCGCCAGCAGCTTGCCCGGGACTAGCGAGCCAGATACGCAGTATTTT.